This entry features one TCR beta chain sequence. Its antigen is unidentified. The data originate from a study of cytomegalovirus exposure and HLA in healthy donors. Germline V gives CDR1 SQVTM, CDR2 ANQGSEA. The V gene end was trimmed by 5 bases and the J gene end by 2 bases; junction bases not matched to a gene: 1. The length of the CDR3 is 13 residues. 60 Vbeta and 13 Jbeta primers were used in PCR. Clones were sequenced by immunoSEQ multiplex PCR, and TCRdb holds only the in-frame ones, with some missing. The data hold approximately 150,000 clones, with roughly four fifths observed a single time. Whole-study results and caveats: There were some 150 TCR beta chains listed as cytomegalovirus-associated. Researchers reported in a later analysis that a missense DCLRE1C variant was tied to TCR beta V- and J-gene trimming. Later on, analysis showed that most CMV-associated TCR beta chains appeared to be HLA-restricted. For most TCR beta V segments, an earlier analysis put the productive rate at about 87% or about 30% of the time.

The chain couples TRBV29-1 to TRBJ1-5, with 9 nucleotides matching TRBD1. This sequence was found in a female donor in good health and CMV-seronegative. The sequenced material came from PBMCs. CDR3 amino acids: CSVRQGGNQPQHF. The CDR3 bases are TGCAGCGTTAGACAGGGGGGCAATCAGCCCCAGCATTTT.